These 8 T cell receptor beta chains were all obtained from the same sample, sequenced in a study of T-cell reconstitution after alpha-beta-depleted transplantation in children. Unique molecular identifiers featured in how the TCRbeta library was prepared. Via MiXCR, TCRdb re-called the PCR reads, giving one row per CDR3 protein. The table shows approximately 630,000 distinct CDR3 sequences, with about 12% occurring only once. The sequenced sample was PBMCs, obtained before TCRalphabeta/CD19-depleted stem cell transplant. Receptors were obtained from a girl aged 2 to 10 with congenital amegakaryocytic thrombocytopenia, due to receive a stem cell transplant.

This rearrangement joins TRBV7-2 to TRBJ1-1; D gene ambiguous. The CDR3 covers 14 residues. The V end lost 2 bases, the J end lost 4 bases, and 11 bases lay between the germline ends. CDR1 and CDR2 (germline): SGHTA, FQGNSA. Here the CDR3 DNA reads TGTGCCAGCAGCTTAAGCGGGGTCAGCACTGAAGCTTTCTTT. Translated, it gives CASSLSGVSTEAFF.

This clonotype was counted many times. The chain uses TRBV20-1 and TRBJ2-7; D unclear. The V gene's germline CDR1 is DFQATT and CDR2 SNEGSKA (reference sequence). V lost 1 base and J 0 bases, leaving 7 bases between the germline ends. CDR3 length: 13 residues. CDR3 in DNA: TGCAGTGCTAGAGGTCTCTCCTCCTACGAGCAGTACTTC. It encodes CSARGLSSYEQYF.

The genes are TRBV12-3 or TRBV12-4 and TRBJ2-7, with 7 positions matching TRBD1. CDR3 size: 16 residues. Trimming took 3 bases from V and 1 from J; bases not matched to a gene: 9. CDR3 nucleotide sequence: TGTGCCAGCAGTTTTGCTGGGACAGAACTTTCCTACGAGCAGTACTTC. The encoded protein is CASSFAGTELSYEQYF.

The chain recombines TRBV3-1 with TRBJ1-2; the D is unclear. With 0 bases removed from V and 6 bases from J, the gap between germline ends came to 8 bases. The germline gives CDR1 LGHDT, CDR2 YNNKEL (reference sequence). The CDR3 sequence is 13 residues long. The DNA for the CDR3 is TGTGCCAGCAGCCAAGAAGAGAGGAATGGCTACACCTTC. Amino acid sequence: CASSQEERNGYTF.

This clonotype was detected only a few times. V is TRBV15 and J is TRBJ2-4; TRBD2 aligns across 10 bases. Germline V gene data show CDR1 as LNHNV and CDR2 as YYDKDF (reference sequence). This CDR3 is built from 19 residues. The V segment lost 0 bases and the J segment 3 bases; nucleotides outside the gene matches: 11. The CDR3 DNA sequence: TGTGCCACCAGCAGAGAAGCCCCCACTAGCGGGGTCGTCAAAAACATTCAGTACTTC. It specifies CATSREAPTSGVVKNIQYF.

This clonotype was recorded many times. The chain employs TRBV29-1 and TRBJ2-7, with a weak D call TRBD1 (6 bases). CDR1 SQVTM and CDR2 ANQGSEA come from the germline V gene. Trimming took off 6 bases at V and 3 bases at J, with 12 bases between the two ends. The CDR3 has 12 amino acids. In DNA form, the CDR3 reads TGCAGCGTCCGTCAGGGGATCTACGAGCAGTACTTC. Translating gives CSVRQGIYEQYF.

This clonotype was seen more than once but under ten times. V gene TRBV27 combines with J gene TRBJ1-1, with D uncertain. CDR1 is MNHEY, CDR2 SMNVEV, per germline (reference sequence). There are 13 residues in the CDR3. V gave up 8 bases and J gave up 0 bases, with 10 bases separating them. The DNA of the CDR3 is TGTGCCAGCGTCGGGCAGTTGAACACTGAAGCTTTCTTT. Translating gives CASVGQLNTEAFF.

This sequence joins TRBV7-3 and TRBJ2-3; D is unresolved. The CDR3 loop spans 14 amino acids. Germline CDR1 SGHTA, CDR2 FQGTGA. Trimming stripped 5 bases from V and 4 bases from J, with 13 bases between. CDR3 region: CASSLGEGADTQYF. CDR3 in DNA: TGTGCCAGCAGCCTCGGTGAAGGCGCAGATACGCAGTATTTT.